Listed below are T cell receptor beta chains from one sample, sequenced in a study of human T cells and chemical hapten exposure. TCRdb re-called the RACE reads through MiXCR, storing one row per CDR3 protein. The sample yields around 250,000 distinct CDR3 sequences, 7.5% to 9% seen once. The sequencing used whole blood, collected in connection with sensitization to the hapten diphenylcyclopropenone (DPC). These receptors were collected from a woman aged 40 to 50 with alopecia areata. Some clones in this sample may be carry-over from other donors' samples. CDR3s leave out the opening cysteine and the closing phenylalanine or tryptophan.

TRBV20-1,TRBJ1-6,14,SARGPRIPGNSPLH
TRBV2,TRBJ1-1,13,ASKDRVGLRTEAF
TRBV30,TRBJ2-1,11,AFLQDRAGEQF
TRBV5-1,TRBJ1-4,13,ASSLEPGVDEKLF
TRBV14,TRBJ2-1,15,ASSKDRAGLGNNEQF
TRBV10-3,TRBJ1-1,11,AIRGAMNTEAF
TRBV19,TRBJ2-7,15,ASSKGLAGGDPYEQY
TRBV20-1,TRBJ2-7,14,SARTPRGIAGEEQY
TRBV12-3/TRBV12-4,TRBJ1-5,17,ASSPDPGFVGAFNQPQH
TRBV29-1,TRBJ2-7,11,SVVLAGAGEQY
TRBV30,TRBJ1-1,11,AWSRPGVSEAF
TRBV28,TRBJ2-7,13,ASSSTGGDYYEQY